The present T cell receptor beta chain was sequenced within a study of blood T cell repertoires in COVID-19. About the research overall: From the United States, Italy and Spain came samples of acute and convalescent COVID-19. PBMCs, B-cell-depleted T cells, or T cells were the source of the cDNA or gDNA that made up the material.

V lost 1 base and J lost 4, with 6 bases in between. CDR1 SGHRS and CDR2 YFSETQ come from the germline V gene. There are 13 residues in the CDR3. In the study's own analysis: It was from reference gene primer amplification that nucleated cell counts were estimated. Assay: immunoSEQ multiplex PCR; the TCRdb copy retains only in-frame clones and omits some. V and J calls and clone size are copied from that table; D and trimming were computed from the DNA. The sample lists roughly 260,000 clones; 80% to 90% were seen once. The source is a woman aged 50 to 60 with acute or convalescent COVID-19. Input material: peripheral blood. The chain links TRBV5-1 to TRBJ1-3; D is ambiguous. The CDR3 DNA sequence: TGCGCCAGCAGCTTGTCCGAGGGAAACACCATATATTTT. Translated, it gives CASSLSEGNTIYF.